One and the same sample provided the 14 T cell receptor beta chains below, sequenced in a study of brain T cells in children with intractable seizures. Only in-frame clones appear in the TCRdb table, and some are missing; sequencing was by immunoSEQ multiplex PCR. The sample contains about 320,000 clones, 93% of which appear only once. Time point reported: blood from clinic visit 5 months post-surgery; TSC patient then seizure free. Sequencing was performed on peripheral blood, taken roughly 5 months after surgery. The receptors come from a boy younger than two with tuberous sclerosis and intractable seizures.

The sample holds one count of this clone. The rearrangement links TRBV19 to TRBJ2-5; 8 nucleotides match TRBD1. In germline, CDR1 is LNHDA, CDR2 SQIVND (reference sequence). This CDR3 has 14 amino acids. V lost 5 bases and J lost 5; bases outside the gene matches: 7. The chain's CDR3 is CASSPGQGSETQYF. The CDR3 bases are TGTGCCAGTAGTCCCGGACAGGGCAGTGAGACCCAGTACTTC.

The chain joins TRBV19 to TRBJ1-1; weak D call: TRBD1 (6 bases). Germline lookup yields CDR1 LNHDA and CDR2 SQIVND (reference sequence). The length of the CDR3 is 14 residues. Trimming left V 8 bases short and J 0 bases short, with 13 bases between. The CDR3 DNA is TGTGCCAGTGAGGACGGGGACATGAACACTGAAGCTTTCTTT. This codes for CASEDGDMNTEAFF.

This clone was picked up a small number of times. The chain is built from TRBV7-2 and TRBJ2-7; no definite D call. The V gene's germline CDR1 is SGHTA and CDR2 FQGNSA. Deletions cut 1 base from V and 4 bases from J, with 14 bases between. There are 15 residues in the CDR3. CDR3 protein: CASSLVGQSLYEQYF. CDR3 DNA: TGTGCCAGCAGCTTAGTCGGCCAGAGCTTGTACGAGCAGTACTTC.

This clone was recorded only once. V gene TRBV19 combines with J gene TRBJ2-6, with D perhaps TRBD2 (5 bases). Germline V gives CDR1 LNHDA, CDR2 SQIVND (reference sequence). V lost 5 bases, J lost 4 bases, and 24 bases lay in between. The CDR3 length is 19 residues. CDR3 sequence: CASSYIYRTPHAGANVLTF. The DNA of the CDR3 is TGTGCCAGTAGTTACATATATCGGACTCCTCACGCCGGGGCCAACGTCCTGACTTTC.

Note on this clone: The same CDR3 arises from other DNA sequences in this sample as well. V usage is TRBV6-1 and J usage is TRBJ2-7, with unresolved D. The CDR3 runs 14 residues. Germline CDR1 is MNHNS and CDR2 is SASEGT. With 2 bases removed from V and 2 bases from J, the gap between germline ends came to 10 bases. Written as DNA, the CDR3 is TGTGCCAGCAGTGAAAGTGGCAGAACCTACGAGCAGTACTTC. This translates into CASSESGRTYEQYF.

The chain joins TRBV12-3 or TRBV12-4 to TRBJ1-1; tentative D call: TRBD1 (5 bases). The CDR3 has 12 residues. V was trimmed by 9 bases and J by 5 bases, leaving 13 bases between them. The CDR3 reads CASCLGGTEAFF. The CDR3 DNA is TGTGCCAGTTGCCTGGGGGGAACTGAAGCTTTCTTT.

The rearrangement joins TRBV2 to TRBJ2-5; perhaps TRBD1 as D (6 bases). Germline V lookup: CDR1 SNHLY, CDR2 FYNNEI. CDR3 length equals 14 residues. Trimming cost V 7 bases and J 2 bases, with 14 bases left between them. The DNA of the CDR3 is TGTGCCAGCACGGCAGGGGCTGGACAAGAGACCCAGTACTTC. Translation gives CASTAGAGQETQYF.

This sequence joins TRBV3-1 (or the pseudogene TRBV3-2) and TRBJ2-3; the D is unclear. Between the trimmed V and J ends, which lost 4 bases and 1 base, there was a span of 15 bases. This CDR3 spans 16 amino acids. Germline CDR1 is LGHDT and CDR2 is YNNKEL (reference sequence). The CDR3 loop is CASSPFPTTGTDTQYF. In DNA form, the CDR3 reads TGTGCCAGCAGCCCCTTCCCGACCACGGGCACAGATACGCAGTATTTT.

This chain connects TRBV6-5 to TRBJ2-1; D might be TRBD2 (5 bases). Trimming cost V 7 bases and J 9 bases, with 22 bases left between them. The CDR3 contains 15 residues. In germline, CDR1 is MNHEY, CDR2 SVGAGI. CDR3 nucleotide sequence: TGTGCCAGCACCTGGTGGGAGCCCTTGAATAGTGAGCAGTTCTTC. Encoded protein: CASTWWEPLNSEQFF.

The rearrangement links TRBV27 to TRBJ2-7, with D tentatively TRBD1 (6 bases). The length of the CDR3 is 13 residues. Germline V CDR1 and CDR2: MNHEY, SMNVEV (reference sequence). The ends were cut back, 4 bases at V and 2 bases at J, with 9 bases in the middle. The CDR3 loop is CASSSQGTYEQYF. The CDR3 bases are TGTGCCAGCAGTTCACAGGGAACCTACGAGCAGTACTTC.

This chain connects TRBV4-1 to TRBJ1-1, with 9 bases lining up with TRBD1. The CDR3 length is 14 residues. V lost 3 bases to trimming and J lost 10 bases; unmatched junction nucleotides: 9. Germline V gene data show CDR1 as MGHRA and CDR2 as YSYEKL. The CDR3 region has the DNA TGCGCCAGCAGCCAGGTAACGGGACAGGGCGGAGCTTTCTTT. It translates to CASSQVTGQGGAFF.

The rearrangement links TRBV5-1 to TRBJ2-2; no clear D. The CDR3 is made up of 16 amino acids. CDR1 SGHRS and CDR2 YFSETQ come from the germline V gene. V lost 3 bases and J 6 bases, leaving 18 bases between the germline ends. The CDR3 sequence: CASSYQKTNTAGELFF. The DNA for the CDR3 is TGCGCCAGCAGCTACCAAAAGACAAACACGGCCGGGGAGCTGTTTTTT.

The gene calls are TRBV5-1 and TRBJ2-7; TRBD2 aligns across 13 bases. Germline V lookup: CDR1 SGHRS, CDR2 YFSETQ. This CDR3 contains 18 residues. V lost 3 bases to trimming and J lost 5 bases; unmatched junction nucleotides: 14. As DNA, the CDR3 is TGCGCCAGCAGCTGGGCAAGGACTAGCGGGAGACAACTTCACGAGCAGTACTTC. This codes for CASSWARTSGRQLHEQYF.

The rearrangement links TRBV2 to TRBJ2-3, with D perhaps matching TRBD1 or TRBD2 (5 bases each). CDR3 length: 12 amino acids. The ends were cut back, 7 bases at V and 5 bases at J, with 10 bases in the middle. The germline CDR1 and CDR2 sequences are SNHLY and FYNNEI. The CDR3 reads CASMGDEDTQYF. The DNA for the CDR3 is TGTGCCAGCATGGGGGATGAAGATACGCAGTATTTT.